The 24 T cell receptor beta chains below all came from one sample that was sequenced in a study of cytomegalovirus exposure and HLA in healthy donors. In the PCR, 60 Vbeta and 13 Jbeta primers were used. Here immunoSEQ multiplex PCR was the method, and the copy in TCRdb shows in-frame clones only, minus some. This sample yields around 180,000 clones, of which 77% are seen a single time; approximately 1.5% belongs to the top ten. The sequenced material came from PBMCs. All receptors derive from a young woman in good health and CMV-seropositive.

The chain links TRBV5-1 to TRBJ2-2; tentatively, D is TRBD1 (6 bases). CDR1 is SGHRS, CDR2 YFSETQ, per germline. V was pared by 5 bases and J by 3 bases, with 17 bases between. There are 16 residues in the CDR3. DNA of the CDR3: TGCGCCAGCAGGTCGACAGGCGCAGGAGACACCGGGGAGCTGTTTTTT. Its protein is CASRSTGAGDTGELFF. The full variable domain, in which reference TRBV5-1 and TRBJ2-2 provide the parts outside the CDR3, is KAGVTQTPRYLIKTRGQQVTLSCSPISGHRSVSWYQQTPGQGLQFLFEYFSETQRNKGNFPGRFSGRQFSNSRSEMNVSTLELGDSALYLCASRSTGAGDTGELFFGEGSRLTVL.

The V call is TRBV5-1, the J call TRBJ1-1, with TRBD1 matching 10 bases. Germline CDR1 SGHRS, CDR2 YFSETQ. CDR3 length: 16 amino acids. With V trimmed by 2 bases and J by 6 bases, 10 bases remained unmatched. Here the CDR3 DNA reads TGCGCCAGCAGCTTTCAAACGCCGACAGGGGGCTCTGAAGCTTTCTTT. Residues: CASSFQTPTGGSEAFF. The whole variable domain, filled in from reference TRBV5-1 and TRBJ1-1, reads KAGVTQTPRYLIKTRGQQVTLSCSPISGHRSVSWYQQTPGQGLQFLFEYFSETQRNKGNFPGRFSGRQFSNSRSEMNVSTLELGDSALYLCASSFQTPTGGSEAFFGQGTRLTVV.

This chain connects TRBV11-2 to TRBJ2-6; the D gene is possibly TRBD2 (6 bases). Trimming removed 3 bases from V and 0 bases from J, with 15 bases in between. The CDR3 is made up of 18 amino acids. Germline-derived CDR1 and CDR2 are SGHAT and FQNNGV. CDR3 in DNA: TGTGCCAGCAGCTTTCTTTCGGGACTTAGCTCTGGGGCCAACGTCCTGACTTTC. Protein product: CASSFLSGLSSGANVLTF.

DNA for the CDR3: TGTGCCAGTAGCTCCCCTCTTGACGATATCCGGGGGGGTACGCAGTATTTT. Residues: CASSSPLDDIRGGTQYF. The genes are TRBV19 and TRBJ2-3, with 8 bases lining up with TRBD2. Germline V gives CDR1 LNHDA, CDR2 SQIVND (reference sequence). This CDR3 is 17 amino acids long. J was trimmed by 8 bases and V by 6 bases; bases with no gene match: 19.

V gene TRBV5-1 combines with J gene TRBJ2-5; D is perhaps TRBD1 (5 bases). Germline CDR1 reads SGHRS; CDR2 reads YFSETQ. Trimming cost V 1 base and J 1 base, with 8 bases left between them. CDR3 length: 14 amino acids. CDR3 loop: CASSLSGLQETQYF. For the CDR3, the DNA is TGCGCCAGCAGCTTGTCAGGGCTCCAAGAGACCCAGTACTTC.

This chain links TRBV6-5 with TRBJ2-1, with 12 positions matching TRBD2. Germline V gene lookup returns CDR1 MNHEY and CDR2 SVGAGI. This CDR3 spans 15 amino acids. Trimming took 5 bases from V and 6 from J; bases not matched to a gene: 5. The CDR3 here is CASSLAGGPINEQFF. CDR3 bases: TGTGCCAGCAGTCTAGCGGGAGGGCCGATCAATGAGCAGTTCTTC.

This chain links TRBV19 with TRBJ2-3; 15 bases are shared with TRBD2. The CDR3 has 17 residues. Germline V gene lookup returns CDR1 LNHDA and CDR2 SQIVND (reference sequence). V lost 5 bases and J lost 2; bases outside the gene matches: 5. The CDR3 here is CASSPWTSGRATDTQYF. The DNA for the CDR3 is TGTGCCAGTAGTCCCTGGACTAGCGGGAGGGCCACAGATACGCAGTATTTT.

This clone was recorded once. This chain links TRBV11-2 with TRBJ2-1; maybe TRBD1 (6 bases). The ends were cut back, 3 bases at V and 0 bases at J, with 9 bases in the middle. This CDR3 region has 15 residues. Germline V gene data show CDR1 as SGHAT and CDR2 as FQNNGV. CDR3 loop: CASSLGASSYNEQFF. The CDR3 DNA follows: TGTGCCAGCAGCTTGGGGGCCAGCTCCTACAATGAGCAGTTCTTC.

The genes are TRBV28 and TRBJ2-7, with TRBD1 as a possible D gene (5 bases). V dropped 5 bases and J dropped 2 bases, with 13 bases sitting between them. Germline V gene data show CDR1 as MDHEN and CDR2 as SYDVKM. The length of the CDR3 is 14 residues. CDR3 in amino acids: CASSARVSPYEQYF. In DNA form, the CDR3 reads TGTGCCAGCAGTGCCAGGGTCTCCCCCTACGAGCAGTACTTC.

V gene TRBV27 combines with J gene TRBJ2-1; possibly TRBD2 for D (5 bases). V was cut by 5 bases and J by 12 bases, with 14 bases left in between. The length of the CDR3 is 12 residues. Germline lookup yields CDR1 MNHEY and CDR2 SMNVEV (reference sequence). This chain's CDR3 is CASSPPGKGQFF. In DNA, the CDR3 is TGTGCCAGCAGTCCCCCCGGGAAGGGGCAGTTCTTC.

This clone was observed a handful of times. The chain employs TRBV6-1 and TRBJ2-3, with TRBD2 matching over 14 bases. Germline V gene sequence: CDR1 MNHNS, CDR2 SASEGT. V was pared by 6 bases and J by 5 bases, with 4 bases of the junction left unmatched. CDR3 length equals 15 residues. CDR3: CASRGLAGAVDTQYF. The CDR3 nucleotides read TGTGCCAGCAGGGGACTAGCGGGAGCGGTAGATACGCAGTATTTT.

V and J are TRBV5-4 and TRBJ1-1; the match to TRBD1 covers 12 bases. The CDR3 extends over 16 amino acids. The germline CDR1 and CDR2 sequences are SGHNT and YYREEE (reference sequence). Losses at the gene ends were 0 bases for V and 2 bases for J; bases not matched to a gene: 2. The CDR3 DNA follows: TGTGCCAGCAGCTTGGGGGGACAGGGGGCAAACACTGAAGCTTTCTTT. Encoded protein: CASSLGGQGANTEAFF.

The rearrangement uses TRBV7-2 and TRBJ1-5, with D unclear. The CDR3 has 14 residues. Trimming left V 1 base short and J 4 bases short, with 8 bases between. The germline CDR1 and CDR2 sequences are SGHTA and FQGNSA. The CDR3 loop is CASSLDGKNQPQHF. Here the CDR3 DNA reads TGTGCCAGCAGCTTAGACGGGAAAAATCAGCCCCAGCATTTT.

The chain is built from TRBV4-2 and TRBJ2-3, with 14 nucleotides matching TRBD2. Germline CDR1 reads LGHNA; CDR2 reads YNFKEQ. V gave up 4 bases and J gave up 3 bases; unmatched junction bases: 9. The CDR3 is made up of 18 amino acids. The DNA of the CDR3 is TGTGCCAGCAGCCCGCGCGGGACTAGCGGGAGTAGAACAGATACGCAGTATTTT. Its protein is CASSPRGTSGSRTDTQYF.

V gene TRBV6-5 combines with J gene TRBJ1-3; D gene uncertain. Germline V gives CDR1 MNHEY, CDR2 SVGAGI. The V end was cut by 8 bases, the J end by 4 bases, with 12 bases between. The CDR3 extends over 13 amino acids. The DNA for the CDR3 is TGTGCCAGCGGCCCTGAGGGAGGAAACACCATATATTTT. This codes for CASGPEGGNTIYF.

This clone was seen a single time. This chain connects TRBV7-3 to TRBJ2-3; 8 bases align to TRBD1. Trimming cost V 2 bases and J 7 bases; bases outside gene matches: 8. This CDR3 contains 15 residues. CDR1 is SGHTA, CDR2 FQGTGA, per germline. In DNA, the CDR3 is TGTGCCAGCAGCTTAGGACCAGGGGGCAGATATACGCAGTATTTT. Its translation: CASSLGPGGRYTQYF. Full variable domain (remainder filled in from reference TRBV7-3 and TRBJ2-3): GAGVSQTPSNKVTEKGKYVELRCDPISGHTALYWYRQSLGQGPEFLIYFQGTGAADDSGLPNDRFFAVRPEGSVSTLKIQRTERGDSAVYLCASSLGPGGRYTQYFGPGTRLTVL.

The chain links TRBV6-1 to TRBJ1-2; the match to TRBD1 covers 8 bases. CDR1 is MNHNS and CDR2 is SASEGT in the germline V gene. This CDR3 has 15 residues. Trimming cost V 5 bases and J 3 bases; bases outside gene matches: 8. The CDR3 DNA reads TGTGCCAGCAGTCCGACAGGGGCCGATCACTATGGCTACACCTTC. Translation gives CASSPTGADHYGYTF.

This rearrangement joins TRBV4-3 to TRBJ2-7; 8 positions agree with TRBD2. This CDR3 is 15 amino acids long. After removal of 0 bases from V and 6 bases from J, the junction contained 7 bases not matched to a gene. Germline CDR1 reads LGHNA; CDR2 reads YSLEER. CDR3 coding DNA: TGCGCCAGCAGCCAAGAACCGGGAGGGCCGGCCGAGCAGTACTTC. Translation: CASSQEPGGPAEQYF.

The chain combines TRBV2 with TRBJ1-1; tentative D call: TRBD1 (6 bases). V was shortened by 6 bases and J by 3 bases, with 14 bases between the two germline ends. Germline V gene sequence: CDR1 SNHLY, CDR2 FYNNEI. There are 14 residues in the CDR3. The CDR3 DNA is TGTGCCAGCAGCGTCAGGGGCCTCGACACTGAAGCTTTCTTT. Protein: CASSVRGLDTEAFF.

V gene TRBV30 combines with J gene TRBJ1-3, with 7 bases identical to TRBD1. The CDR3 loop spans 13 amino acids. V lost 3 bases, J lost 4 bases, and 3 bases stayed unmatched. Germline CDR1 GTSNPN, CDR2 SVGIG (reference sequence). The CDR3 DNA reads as TGTGCCTGGAGGGGGACAGCCGGAAACACCATATATTTT. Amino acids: CAWRGTAGNTIYF.

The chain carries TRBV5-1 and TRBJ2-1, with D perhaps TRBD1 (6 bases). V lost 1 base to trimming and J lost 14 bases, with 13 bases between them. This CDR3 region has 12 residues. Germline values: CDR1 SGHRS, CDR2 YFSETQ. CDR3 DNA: TGCGCCAGCAGCTTGAGTACAGGGCATGAGTTCTTC. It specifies CASSLSTGHEFF.

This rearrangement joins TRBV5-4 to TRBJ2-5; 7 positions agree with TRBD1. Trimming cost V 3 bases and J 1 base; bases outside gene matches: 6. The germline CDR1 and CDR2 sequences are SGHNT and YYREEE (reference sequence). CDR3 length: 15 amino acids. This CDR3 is CASSSPTGVQETQYF. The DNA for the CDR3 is TGTGCCAGCAGCTCCCCAACAGGGGTCCAAGAGACCCAGTACTTC.

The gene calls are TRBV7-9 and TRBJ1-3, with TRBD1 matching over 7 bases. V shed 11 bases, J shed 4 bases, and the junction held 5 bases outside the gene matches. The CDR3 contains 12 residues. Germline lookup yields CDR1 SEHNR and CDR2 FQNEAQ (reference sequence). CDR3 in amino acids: CASRDSGNTIYF. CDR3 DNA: TGTGCCTCCCGGGACAGCGGAAACACCATATATTTT.

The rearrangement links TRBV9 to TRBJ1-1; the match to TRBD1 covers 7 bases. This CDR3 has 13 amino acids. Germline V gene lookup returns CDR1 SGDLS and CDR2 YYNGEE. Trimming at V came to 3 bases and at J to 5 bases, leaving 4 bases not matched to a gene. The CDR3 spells CASSAQGETEAFF. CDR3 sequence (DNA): TGTGCCAGCAGCGCCCAGGGGGAGACTGAAGCTTTCTTT. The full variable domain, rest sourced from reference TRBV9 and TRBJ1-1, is DSGVTQTPKHLITATGQRVTLRCSPRSGDLSVYWYQQSLDQGLQFLIQYYNGEERAKGNILERFSAQQFPDLHSELNLSSLELGDSALYFCASSAQGETEAFFGQGTRLTVV.